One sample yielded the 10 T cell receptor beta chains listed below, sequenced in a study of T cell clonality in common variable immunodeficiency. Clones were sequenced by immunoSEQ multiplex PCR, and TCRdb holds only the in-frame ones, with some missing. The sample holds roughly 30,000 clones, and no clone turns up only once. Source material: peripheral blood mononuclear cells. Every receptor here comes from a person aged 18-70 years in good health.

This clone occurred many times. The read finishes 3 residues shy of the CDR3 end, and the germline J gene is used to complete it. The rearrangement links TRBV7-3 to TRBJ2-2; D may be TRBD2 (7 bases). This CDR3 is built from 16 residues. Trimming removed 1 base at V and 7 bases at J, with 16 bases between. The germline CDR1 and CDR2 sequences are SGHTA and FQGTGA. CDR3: CASSLNGGRSSGELFF. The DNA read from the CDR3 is TGTGCCAGCAGCTTAAACGGGGGGCGTTCTAGCGGGGAG.

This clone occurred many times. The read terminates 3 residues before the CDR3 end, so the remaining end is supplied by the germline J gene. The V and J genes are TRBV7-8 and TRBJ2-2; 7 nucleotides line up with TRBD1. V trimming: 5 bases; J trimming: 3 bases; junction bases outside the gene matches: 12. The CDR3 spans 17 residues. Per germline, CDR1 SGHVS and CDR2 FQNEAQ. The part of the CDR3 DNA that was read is TGTGCCAGCAGCGTAAACCTCTTACAGGGGCACACCGGGGAG. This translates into CASSVNLLQGHTGE. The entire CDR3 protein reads CASSVNLLQGHTGELFF.

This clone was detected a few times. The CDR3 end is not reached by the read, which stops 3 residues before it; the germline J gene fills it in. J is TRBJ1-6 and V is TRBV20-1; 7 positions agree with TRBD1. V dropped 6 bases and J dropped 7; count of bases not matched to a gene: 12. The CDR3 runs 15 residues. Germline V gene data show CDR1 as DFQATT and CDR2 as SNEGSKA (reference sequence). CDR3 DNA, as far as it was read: TGCAGTGCCACGTATGGGGGACAGCTAAATTCACCC. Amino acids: CSATYGGQLNSP. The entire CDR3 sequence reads CSATYGGQLNSPLHF.

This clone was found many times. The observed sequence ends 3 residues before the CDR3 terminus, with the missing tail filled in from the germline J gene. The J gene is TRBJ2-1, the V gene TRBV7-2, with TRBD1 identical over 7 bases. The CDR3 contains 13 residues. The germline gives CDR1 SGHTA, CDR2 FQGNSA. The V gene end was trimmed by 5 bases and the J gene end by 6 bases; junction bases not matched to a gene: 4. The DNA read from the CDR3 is TGTGCCAGCAGCCTTTCAGGGGGCAATGAG. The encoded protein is CASSLSGGNE. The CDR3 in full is CASSLSGGNEQFF.

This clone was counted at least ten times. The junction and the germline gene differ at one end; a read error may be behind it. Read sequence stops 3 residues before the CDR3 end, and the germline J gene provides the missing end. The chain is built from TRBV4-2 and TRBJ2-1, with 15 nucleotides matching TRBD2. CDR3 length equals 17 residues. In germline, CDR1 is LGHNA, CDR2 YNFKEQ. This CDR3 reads CASSHWTSGGATNEQFF. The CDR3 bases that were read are TGCGCCAGCAGCCACTGGACTAGCGGGGGGGCTACGAATGAG.

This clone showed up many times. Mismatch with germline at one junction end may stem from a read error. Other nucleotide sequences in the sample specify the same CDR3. CDR3 region: CATSDPTVHQETQYF. CDR3 DNA (partial): TGTGCCACCAGTGATCCGACAGTTCACCAGGAGACC. The gene calls are TRBV24-1 and TRBJ2-5, with a tentative D call TRBD1 (5 bases). The missing CDR3 end, 3 residues past where the read stops, is filled in from the germline J gene. The CDR3 runs to 15 residues. Germline lookup yields CDR1 KGHDR and CDR2 SFDVKD.

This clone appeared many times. The CDR3 here is CASSLEVGLGGGSTDTQYF. The part of the CDR3 DNA that was read is TGTGCCAGCAGTTTAGAAGTAGGGTTGGGCGGGGGGAGCACAGATACG. The chain employs TRBV12-3 or TRBV12-4 and TRBJ2-3, with 8 bases matching TRBD2. The CDR3 end lies 3 residues beyond the end of the read and is filled in from the germline J gene. This CDR3 spans 19 amino acids. After removal of 1 base from V and 0 bases from J, the junction contained 12 bases not matched to a gene.

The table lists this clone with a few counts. The CDR3 bases that were read are TGTGCCAGCAGTGAAGACAGGGGTTATCAGCCC. The encoded protein is CASSEDRGYQP. The full CDR3 sequence reads CASSEDRGYQPQHF. The gene calls are TRBV2 and TRBJ1-5, with TRBD1 matching 7 bases. The read is 3 residues too short to cover the CDR3 end, so that end is filled in from the germline J gene. This CDR3 contains 14 residues. With V trimmed by 1 base and J by 5 bases, 2 bases remained unmatched. Per germline, CDR1 SNHLY and CDR2 FYNNEI.

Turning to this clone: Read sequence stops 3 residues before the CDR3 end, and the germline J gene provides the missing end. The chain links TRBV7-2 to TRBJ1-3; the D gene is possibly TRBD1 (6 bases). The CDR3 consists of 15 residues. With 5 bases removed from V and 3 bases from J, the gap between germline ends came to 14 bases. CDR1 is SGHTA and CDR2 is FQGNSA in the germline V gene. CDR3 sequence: CASSPRGGGGNTIYF. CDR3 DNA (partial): TGTGCCAGCAGCCCCAGGGGAGGGGGTGGAAACACC.

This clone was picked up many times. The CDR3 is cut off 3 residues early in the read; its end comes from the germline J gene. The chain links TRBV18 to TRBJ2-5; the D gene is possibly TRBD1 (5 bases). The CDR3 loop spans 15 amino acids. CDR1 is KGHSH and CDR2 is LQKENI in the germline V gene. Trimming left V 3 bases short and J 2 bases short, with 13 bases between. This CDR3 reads CASSPTGSRQETQYF. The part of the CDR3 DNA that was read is TGTGCCAGCTCACCCACAGGATCGAGGCAAGAGACC.